This T cell receptor (beta chain) was sequenced for a study of T cell responses to AZD1222 COVID-19 vaccine. Study results and caveats: The sample set comprised mostly white British donors with more females, and clonal diversity was possibly underestimated. All repertoire sampling was performed exclusively after the peak T cell response. Among those given AZD1222, only 6 or 7 were seropositive at baseline. Researchers report vaccine-associated CD4 TCRs spanning spike, with dominance at 160-218 and 743-854.

Here immunoSEQ multiplex PCR was the method, and the copy in TCRdb shows in-frame clones only, minus some. The table includes 75,000 to 90,000 clones, 60% to 80% detected once. In the case of this clone: The antigen is not known. One end of the junction varies from germline; a read error may be responsible.

This receptor was taken from an adult in good health. This specimen consisted of peripheral blood, obtained on day 0 of AZD1222 vaccination.

DNA of the CDR3: TGTGCTAGCAGCCCGACTAGCGGGGCTAGCACAGATACGCAGTATTTT. Protein: CASSPTSGASTDTQYF. This sequence joins TRBV7-7 and TRBJ2-3, with 11 positions matching TRBD2. The CDR3 consists of 16 residues. Germline CDR1 SSHAT, CDR2 FNYEAQ (reference sequence).